This TCR beta chain was obtained from a study of blood T cell repertoires in COVID-19. About the study: The samples span acute and convalescent COVID-19 from the United States, Italy and Spain. Sample material is recorded as cDNA or gDNA derived from T cells, B-cell-depleted T cells, or PBMCs.

This clone has only one observation. Per the original methods: Reference gene primer amplification in the assay estimated nucleated cell counts. The method was immunoSEQ multiplex PCR; TCRdb's version includes in-frame clones alone and lacks a portion of them. V and J calls plus clone size are reproduced from that table; the DNA served to infer D and trimming. Of some 180,000 clones in the sample, 82% were seen once. Germline V gene sequence: CDR1 ENHRY, CDR2 SYGVKD. Losses at the gene ends were 4 bases for V and 8 bases for J; bases not matched to a gene: 10. The CDR3 totals 15 residues. Recruited during active infection, patients (from Seattle) were subsequently followed longitudinally.

The clonotype was recovered from a woman aged 60-75 years with COVID-19, enrolled during active disease. What was sequenced was peripheral blood. This chain links TRBV10-3 with TRBJ1-2, with 10 bases matching TRBD1. The CDR3 nucleotides read TGTGCCATCAGTGCCCCGGGACAGGGGCTTGAAGGCTACACCTTC. Encoded protein: CAISAPGQGLEGYTF.